What follows are 12 T cell receptor beta chains derived from one specimen sequenced in a study of T-cell memory formation after mild COVID-19. TCRdb re-called the 5' RACE reads through MiXCR, storing one row per CDR3 protein. This sample yields a few hundred thousand distinct CDR3 sequences, of which approximately 15% are seen a single time; about a fifth belongs to the top ten. Specimen: PBMCs or a T cell subset sorted from them (not recorded which). All receptors derive from a man aged 18-30 years who had mild COVID-19 (a few samples of this study predate the infection). Cell type and time point are not known.

This clonotype was counted a few times. The chain links TRBV6-4 to TRBJ2-7; D is unresolved. Germline V CDR1 and CDR2: MRHNA, SNTAGT. Deletions cut 3 bases from V and 7 bases from J, with 19 bases between. The CDR3 is made up of 15 amino acids. This CDR3 is CASSESLTVLGEQYV. CDR3 DNA sequence: TGTGCCAGCAGTGAGTCACTGACGGTCTTAGGGGAGCAGTACGTC.

The chain has TRBV4-2 and TRBJ2-3, with 9 bases identical to TRBD2. CDR3 length: 19 residues. Trimming cost V 2 bases and J 2 bases; bases outside gene matches: 14. Germline V gives CDR1 LGHNA, CDR2 YNFKEQ. CDR3 in DNA: TGTGCCAGCAGCCAACCTGGCGGGCTAGCGGGGCTGAACACAGATACGCAGTATTTT. Residues: CASSQPGGLAGLNTDTQYF.

V and J are TRBV11-2 and TRBJ1-2; a possible D gene is TRBD1 (6 bases). Germline-derived CDR1 and CDR2 are SGHAT and FQNNGV. The CDR3 consists of 14 residues. Trimming left V 5 bases short and J 0 bases short, with 10 bases between. The CDR3 nucleotides read TGTGCCAGCAGCCCGGACAGTTCTAACTATGGCTACACCTTC. Its translation is CASSPDSSNYGYTF. The full variable domain, with the rest looked up from reference TRBV11-2 and TRBJ1-2, is EAGVAQSPRYKIIEKRQSVAFWCNPISGHATLYWYQQILGQGPKLLIQFQNNGVVDDSQLPKDRFSAERLKGVDSTLKIQPAKLEDSAVYLCASSPDSSNYGYTFGSGTRLTVV.

This rearrangement joins TRBV20-1 to TRBJ2-7; 12 nucleotides align to TRBD2. In germline, CDR1 is DFQATT, CDR2 SNEGSKA (reference sequence). The CDR3 is made up of 15 amino acids. V shed 7 bases and J 4 bases; nucleotides not matched to a gene: 11. The DNA of the CDR3 is TGCAGTGTTCCCGGGGCTAGCGGGGGGGCTTACGAGCAGTACTTC. Translation: CSVPGASGGAYEQYF.

This chain links TRBV4-1 with TRBJ2-6; 10 nucleotides line up with TRBD1. In germline, CDR1 is MGHRA, CDR2 YSYEKL. CDR3 length: 18 residues. V dropped 9 bases and J dropped 0; count of bases not matched to a gene: 11. The CDR3 here is CASGPRGQGVSGANVLTF. In DNA, the CDR3 is TGCGCCAGTGGGCCCCGCGGACAGGGGGTCTCTGGGGCCAACGTCCTGACTTTC.

The chain has TRBV29-1 and TRBJ2-7; D may be TRBD2 (5 bases). CDR1 SQVTM and CDR2 ANQGSEA come from the germline V gene. The CDR3 has 13 amino acids. V lost 3 bases to trimming and J lost 5 bases, with 14 bases between them. CDR3 coding DNA: TGCAGCGTTGATCCCCGGGGTAGCCACGAGCAGTACTTC. It codes for CSVDPRGSHEQYF.

A few counts support this clonotype. The chain is built from TRBV7-7 and TRBJ2-3; 10 bases align to TRBD2. The V gene's germline CDR1 is SSHAT and CDR2 FNYEAQ (reference sequence). V shed 5 bases, J shed 1 base, and the junction held 3 bases outside the gene matches. The CDR3 runs 15 residues. CDR3 protein: CASSPSGGRTDTQYF. CDR3 coding DNA: TGTGCCAGCAGCCCTAGCGGGGGACGCACAGATACGCAGTATTTT. Variable domain in full (rest from reference TRBV7-7 and TRBJ2-3): GAGVSQSPRYKVTKRGQDVTLRCDPISSHATLYWYQQALGQGPEFLTYFNYEAQPDKSGLPSDRFSAERPEGSISTLTIQRTEQRDSAMYRCASSPSGGRTDTQYFGPGTRLTVL.

This clonotype was seen a handful of times. This chain connects TRBV5-1 to TRBJ2-3; TRBD2 matches at 12 bases. The ends lost 3 bases at V and 1 base at J; junction bases unmatched: 3. CDR1 is SGHRS, CDR2 YFSETQ, per germline. This CDR3 has 16 amino acids. The CDR3: CASSSRLAGGTDTQYF. The CDR3, as DNA: TGCGCCAGCAGCTCAAGACTAGCGGGGGGCACAGATACGCAGTATTTT.

This rearrangement joins TRBV5-4 to TRBJ1-2; 10 nucleotides agree with TRBD1. With V trimmed by 3 bases and J by 5 bases, 22 bases remained unmatched. Germline V gene sequence: CDR1 SGHNT, CDR2 YYREEE (reference sequence). This CDR3 comprises 20 residues. The CDR3 here is CASSSPRAGQGVGDSYGYTF. In nucleotides, the CDR3 is TGTGCCAGCAGCTCCCCCCGTGCCGGACAGGGGGTCGGAGATTCATATGGCTACACCTTC.

This chain uses TRBV29-1 with TRBJ2-7, with 7 nucleotides matching TRBD2. The V and J ends lost 1 base and 6 bases, in that order; junction bases with no gene match: 3. Looked up from germline, CDR1 is SQVTM and CDR2 is ANQGSEA. The CDR3 extends over 12 amino acids. CDR3 DNA sequence: TGCAGCGTTGAAGTCAGGGAGGGCGAGCAGTACTTC. Its translation is CSVEVREGEQYF.

The genes are TRBV12-3 or TRBV12-4 and TRBJ1-3, with D uncertain. The CDR3 runs 14 residues. V was shortened by 3 bases and J by 4 bases, with 10 bases between the two germline ends. The CDR3 region has the DNA TGTGCCAGCAGTTTCGGGTTAATCGGAAACACCATATATTTT. Amino acid sequence: CASSFGLIGNTIYF.

The table lists this clonotype with a few counts. This chain connects TRBV3-1 to TRBJ1-5; D gene unclear. V lost 3 bases, J lost 0 bases, and 18 bases lay in between. There are 18 residues in the CDR3. CDR1 is LGHDT and CDR2 is YNNKEL in the germline V gene (reference sequence). CDR3 residues: CASSQGRTSRYSNQPQHF. The DNA of the CDR3 is TGTGCCAGCAGCCAGGGCAGGACGAGTAGATATAGCAATCAGCCCCAGCATTTT.